This T cell receptor (beta chain) is drawn from a study of blood T cell repertoires in COVID-19. Germline V lookup: CDR1 SGHNT, CDR2 YENEEA. Trimming pared 4 bases from V and 3 bases from J, leaving 6 bases between. The CDR3 totals 12 residues. Study processing details: Nucleated cell number was recorded as an estimate derived from reference gene primer amplification. Assay used: immunoSEQ multiplex PCR; TCRdb lists only in-frame clones, some missing. The V and J calls and clone size are taken from that table; D and trimming were inferred from the DNA. This table has about 670,000 clones, just under 90% appearing once.

The specimen sequenced was peripheral blood. V is TRBV11-3 and J is TRBJ1-1; a possible D gene is TRBD1 (5 bases). The TCR was taken from a woman aged 18-29 years with acute or convalescent COVID-19. The CDR3 nucleotides are TGTGCCAGCAGCTGGGGGGACACTGAAGCTTTCTTT. As protein: CASSWGDTEAFF.